This T cell receptor beta chain was identified during a study of CD8+CD57+ T cells in acquired aplastic anemia. Study results and caveats: There were some 30 CD8+ CDR3 sequences that occurred in both patients and controls.

Individuals selected for sequencing had exhibited CD8+CD57+ cell expansion on flow cytometry. According to the study, genomic DNA was the template for TCR beta VDJ and CDR3 profiling. MiXCR, applied by TCRdb to the reads, yields one record per CDR3 protein. Among more than 150,000 distinct CDR3 sequences, around 47% were seen once, and the ten largest hold 3.2%. A note on this clonotype: What it recognizes is unknown.

Sequencing was performed on sorted CD4+, CD8+, or CD8+CD57+ T cells (not recorded which) from PBMCs. This TCR was sampled from a human donor with aplastic anemia.

DNA of the CDR3: TGTGCCAGCAACATCCCAGGGTCTAATCAGCCCCAGCATTTT. Amino acids: CASNIPGSNQPQHF. J is TRBJ1-5 and V is TRBV2; possible D gene TRBD1, 5 bases. Between the trimmed V and J ends, which lost 7 bases and 4 bases, there was a span of 14 bases. Germline V gene sequence: CDR1 SNHLY, CDR2 FYNNEI. The CDR3 totals 14 residues. The whole variable domain, filled in from reference TRBV2 and TRBJ1-5, reads EPEVTQTPSHQVTQMGQEVILRCVPISNHLYFYWYRQILGQKVEFLVSFYNNEISEKSEIFDDQFSVERPDGSNFTLKIRSTKLEDSAMYFCASNIPGSNQPQHFGDGTRLSIL.